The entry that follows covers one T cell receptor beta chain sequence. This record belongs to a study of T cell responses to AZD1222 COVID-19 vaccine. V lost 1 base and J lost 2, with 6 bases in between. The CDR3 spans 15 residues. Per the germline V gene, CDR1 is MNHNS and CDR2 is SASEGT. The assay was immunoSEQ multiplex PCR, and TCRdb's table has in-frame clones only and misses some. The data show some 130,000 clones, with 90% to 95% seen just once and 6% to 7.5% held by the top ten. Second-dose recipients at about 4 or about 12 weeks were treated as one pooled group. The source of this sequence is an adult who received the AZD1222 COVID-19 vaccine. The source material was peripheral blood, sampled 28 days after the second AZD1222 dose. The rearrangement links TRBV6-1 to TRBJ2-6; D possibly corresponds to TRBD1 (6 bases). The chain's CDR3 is CASSEEGAGANVLTF. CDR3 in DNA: TGTGCCAGCAGTGAAGAGGGGGCTGGGGCCAACGTCCTGACTTTC.